Presented here are 8 T cell receptor beta chains from one specimen sequenced in a study of neurological immune-mediated disorders. One entry per CDR3 protein, called by TCRdb with MiXCR from the 5' RACE reads. The sample lists 65,000 to 75,000 distinct CDR3 sequences, roughly 4.5% seen once, with 2.2% in the top ten. The sequenced sample consisted of PBMCs. The source of these receptors is a woman in her 70s with multiple sclerosis.

This clonotype was detected ten times or more. The genes are TRBV12-3 or TRBV12-4 and TRBJ2-1; 7 nucleotides agree with TRBD2. This CDR3 region has 14 residues. Unmatched junction bases numbered 7, after V lost 2 bases and J lost 9 bases. This chain's CDR3 is CASSLSASGVEQFF. CDR3 nucleotide sequence: TGTGCCAGCAGTTTATCTGCCAGCGGGGTTGAGCAGTTCTTC.

The sample holds many counts of this clonotype. The genes are TRBV12-3 or TRBV12-4 and TRBJ1-2; no reliable D call. The CDR3 spans 14 residues. V lost 3 bases and J 0 bases, leaving 8 bases between the germline ends. The CDR3: CASSFRRANYGYTF. In DNA form, the CDR3 reads TGTGCCAGCAGTTTTAGGAGAGCTAACTATGGCTACACCTTC.

This clonotype was detected only a few times. The chain combines TRBV6-5 with TRBJ1-1, with D perhaps TRBD1 (6 bases). The V gene lost 3 bases and the J gene lost 5 bases, with 13 bases spanning the gap. CDR1 and CDR2 (germline): MNHEY, SVGAGI. The CDR3 totals 14 residues. CDR3 in DNA: TGTGCCAGCAGTTATGGGGGGCTCGAAACTGAAGCTTTCTTT. Protein: CASSYGGLETEAFF.

The table lists this clonotype with many counts. The chain joins TRBV20-1 to TRBJ1-1; D gene ambiguous. V was pared by 0 bases and J by 1 base, with 12 bases between. Germline CDR1 and CDR2: DFQATT and SNEGSKA (reference sequence). The CDR3 runs 15 residues. This chain's CDR3 is CSAREVRRPNTEAFF. CDR3 in DNA: TGCAGTGCTAGAGAAGTCCGCAGGCCGAACACTGAAGCTTTCTTT.

This clonotype was seen many times. This chain joins TRBV5-1 and TRBJ2-5, with unresolved D. Per germline, CDR1 SGHRS and CDR2 YFSETQ. There are 12 residues in the CDR3. The V gene lost 1 base and the J gene lost 0 bases, with 1 base spanning the gap. The CDR3 loop reads CASSLYQETQYF. CDR3 nucleotide sequence: TGCGCCAGCAGCTTGTACCAAGAGACCCAGTACTTC.

This clonotype was detected ten times or more. The chain couples TRBV6-2 or TRBV6-3 to TRBJ1-1; 7 nucleotides align to TRBD1. The CDR3 contains 14 residues. V was clipped by 6 bases and J by 0 bases; unmatched bases: 4. Germline V gene sequence: CDR1 MNHEY, CDR2 SVGEGT. CDR3 protein: CASRYTGVNTEAFF. DNA for the CDR3: TGTGCCAGCAGGTATACAGGGGTGAACACTGAAGCTTTCTTT.

This clonotype was detected ten times or more. This chain joins TRBV20-1 and TRBJ2-7; 13 bases are a match to TRBD2. J gave up 0 bases and V 3 bases, and 5 bases lay outside the gene matches. CDR3 length: 16 residues. CDR1 and CDR2 (germline): DFQATT, SNEGSKA (reference sequence). The CDR3 loop reads CSASMGLAGSSYEQYF. For the CDR3, the DNA is TGCAGTGCTAGCATGGGACTAGCGGGATCCTCCTACGAGCAGTACTTC.

This clonotype was seen repeatedly, ten times or more. The chain uses TRBV28 and TRBJ2-1; a weak D match, TRBD2 (5 bases). The V end was cut by 8 bases, the J end by 4 bases, with 12 bases between. There are 13 residues in the CDR3. Germline V CDR1 and CDR2: MDHEN, SYDVKM. CDR3 in DNA: TGTGCCAGCGACTTACGGGGATACAATGAGCAGTTCTTC. Protein sequence: CASDLRGYNEQFF.